What follows describes a single T cell receptor (beta chain). Profiling relied on immunoSEQ multiplex PCR, and the TCRdb table lists in-frame clones only, not all of them. The sample consists of approximately 200,000 clones, over 70% of them appearing once. These data belong to a study of blood T cell repertoires in COVID-19. In the study overall: Material from acute and convalescent COVID-19 was sourced from the United States, Italy and Spain.

CDR3 length equals 16 residues. Germline CDR1 KGHSH, CDR2 LQKENI. V shed 0 bases and J shed 6 bases, with 12 bases lying between them. Participant ages covered roughly 18 to 89 years across 20 to 30 US areas. The study assigned cohorts using participant-reported clinical history. Participants classified as exposed had met a COVID-19 case within 2 weeks before study entry. Material for sequencing was PBMCs or T cells enriched from blood (not recorded which). This TCR derives from a woman in her 30s who had been exposed to COVID-19. The genes are TRBV18 and TRBJ1-6, with TRBD1 as a possible D gene (6 bases). CDR3 coding DNA: TGTGCCAGCTCACCACCGGGCAGGGGTGGTAATTCACCCCTCCACTTT. This encodes CASSPPGRGGNSPLHF.